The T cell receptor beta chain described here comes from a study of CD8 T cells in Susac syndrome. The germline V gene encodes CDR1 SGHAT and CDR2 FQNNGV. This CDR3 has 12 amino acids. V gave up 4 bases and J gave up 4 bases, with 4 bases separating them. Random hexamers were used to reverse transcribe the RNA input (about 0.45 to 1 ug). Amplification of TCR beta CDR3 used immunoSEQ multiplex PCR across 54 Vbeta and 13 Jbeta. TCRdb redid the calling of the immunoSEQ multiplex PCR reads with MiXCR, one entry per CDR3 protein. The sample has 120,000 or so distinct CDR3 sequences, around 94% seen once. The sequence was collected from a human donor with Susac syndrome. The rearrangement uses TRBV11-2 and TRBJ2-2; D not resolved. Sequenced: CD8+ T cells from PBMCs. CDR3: CASSSFTGELFF. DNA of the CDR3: TGTGCCAGCAGCTCGTTCACCGGGGAGCTGTTTTTT.